This T cell receptor (beta chain) emerged from a study of T cell responses to AZD1222 COVID-19 vaccine (dated by TCRdb to 2020 to 2023). Regarding the research as a whole: TCR sequencing was performed for 230 to 250 trial participants, of whom roughly 200 were given two doses of AZD1222 and some 26 were given two doses of MenACWY control vaccine. Trial participants were enrolled by age into 18-55, 56-69 and 70-plus year subgroups, with about 150, 27 and 61 TCR-sequenced participants respectively. Results and caveats for the whole study, not just this receptor: In the small 56-69-year group, the increase in depth fell short of significance, most likely because of low power. After two AZD1222 doses, spike-specific TCR breadth and depth were significantly higher than at day 0 and than in MenACWY recipients. Reportedly, almost half of the unique spike-specific TCRs recognized epitopes lying outside the regions that are mutated in the B.1.351 and B.1.1.7 variants. Because no day 14 peak-response samples were available, repertoires were characterized only after the peak T cell response. Conclusions about previously exposed vaccinees are limited, since just 5 to 7 AZD1222 recipients were seropositive for SARS-CoV-2 at baseline. Vaccine-associated CD4 TCRs spanned the whole spike protein, with dominant responses in regions 160-218 and 743-854. Participants were mostly white British, with more females than males. The authors suggested clonal diversity may have been underestimated.

Worth noting for this clone: Its antigen remains unidentified. No base qualities exist here, and no much larger clone lies one base off it.

The CDR3 regions of human TCRbeta chains were analyzed by immunosequencing. The original pipeline was this. TCRs in the repertoires were compared against a reference library of SARS-CoV-2-specific TCRs that had been generated with the MIRA antigen-specificity platform. Breadth meant the fraction of unique TCRs that were SARS-CoV-2-associated, whereas depth meant the fraction of total T cells that were SARS-CoV-2-associated. Using the MIRA data, each spike-specific TCR was assigned both to the spike region to which the TCR was reactive and to a CD4 or CD8 class. Log10-transformed breadth and depth values were compared by one-way ANOVA with Sidak's multiple comparisons tests. Imported from immuneACCESS, the table was reduced by TCRdb to in-frame sequences with V and J called. These copies leave out some clones; in studies compared against another copy, an unresolved V gene accounts for under half, and the cause of the remainder is not known. From that table come the V and J calls and clone size; the DNA was used to work out D and trimming. The sample contains 75,000 to 85,000 clones, roughly 85% of them found a single time. The top ten constitute roughly 10% of the sample.

Read against the paper, the sample's time point label means: about 28 days (+/-7) after the second vaccine dose. AZD1222 recipients with second doses at about 4 weeks or about 12 weeks were pooled, because spike-specific TCR depth and breadth did not differ between schedules. Samples from vaccinated people were obtained from the UK trials COV001 and COV002, which included a single-blind randomized controlled phase 2/3 trial of AZD1222 (ChAdOx1 nCoV-19) in healthy adults. For TCRbeta chain sequencing, PBMC samples were collected from trial participants at day 0 and at day 28 after the second dose. There are 15 amino acids in the CDR3, from cysteine to phenylalanine inclusive. The only DNA kept is the CDR3, 45 bases in frame from the first base. In the germline V gene (reference sequence), CDR1 corresponds to LGHDT and CDR2 to YNNKEL. Deletion took 1 base off V and 4 bases off J, with a span of 13 bases between the germline ends.

The sequence links TRBV3-1 (or the pseudogene TRBV3-2) to TRBJ1-2, and TRBD1 may be the D gene, going by 6 matching bases. The receptor was isolated from an adult who received the AZD1222 COVID-19 vaccine. Sequences were derived from peripheral blood, sampled 28 days after the second AZD1222 dose. The CDR3 protein: CASSQGTRDTYGYTF. The base sequence is TGTGCCAGCAGCCAAGGAACCAGGGACACCTATGGCTACACCTTC.